This T cell receptor (beta chain) was sequenced during a study of cytomegalovirus exposure and HLA in healthy donors. For the study at large: As released early, the data held roughly 85 million unique TCRs from HLA-typed donors.

This clone has just one count. Its antigen is unknown. Findings and caveats of the study: It emerged from a later analysis that several of the most significant clusters appeared to be linked to common viral pathogens. While the bulk of TCR sequences proved rare, some public TCRs turned up in many donors.

A multiplex PCR was run with 60 Vbeta primers and 13 Jbeta primers. Produced via immunoSEQ multiplex PCR; TCRdb's table is partial and in-frame only. This table has under 200,000 clones, 80% to 85% appearing once. CDR3 length: 12 residues. Germline V CDR1 and CDR2: MNHNS, SASEGT. Trimming took off 5 bases at V and 2 bases at J, with 5 bases between the two ends. The sample was PBMCs. The chain joins TRBV6-1 to TRBJ2-3, with D uncertain. The sequence was obtained from a woman younger than 35 in good health and CMV-seropositive. This chain's CDR3 is CASSSNTDTQYF. CDR3 coding DNA: TGTGCCAGCAGTAGCAACACAGATACGCAGTATTTT.